Listed below are T cell receptor beta chains from one sample, sequenced in a study of cytomegalovirus exposure and HLA in healthy donors. Some clones are missing from TCRdb's copy, which holds only in-frame ones; the method was immunoSEQ multiplex PCR. The sample consists of about 280,000 clones, 88% of them appearing once. Material: PBMCs. These receptors were obtained from a woman in her late teens or twenties in good health and CMV-seronegative. Both conserved end residues are part of each CDR3. Each record gives: CDR3 DNA, CDR3 protein, clone size, J gene, V gene, D gene. The D gene is left open where the match is weak. Clone size is given for some rows only: seen once, a few or many times, or a class if the clone is expanded.

CDR3nt: TGTGCCAGCAGTCCGACTCCGATATATGGCTACACCTTC
CDR3aa: CASSPTPIYGYTF
abundance: once
j_gene: TRBJ1-2
v_gene: TRBV28
d_gene: .

CDR3nt: TGTGCCAGCAGTTTCCGGACAGGGGGTGGCTACACCTTC
CDR3aa: CASSFRTGGGYTF
abundance: once
j_gene: TRBJ1-2
v_gene: TRBV27
d_gene: TRBD1

CDR3nt: TGTGCCAGCAGCTTATCGGACGCGGGGCACTACGAGCAGTACTTC
CDR3aa: CASSLSDAGHYEQYF
abundance: .
j_gene: TRBJ2-7
v_gene: TRBV7-8
d_gene: .

CDR3nt: TGTGCCAGCAGCTCAACCCGGTCCAATGAGCAGTTCTTC
CDR3aa: CASSSTRSNEQFF
abundance: few
j_gene: TRBJ2-1
v_gene: TRBV7-3
d_gene: .

CDR3nt: TGCGCCAGCAGCCAGGGACTAGCGGGAAGTCTATGGGAGCAGTTCTTC
CDR3aa: CASSQGLAGSLWEQFF
abundance: .
j_gene: TRBJ2-1
v_gene: TRBV5-1
d_gene: TRBD2

CDR3nt: TGTGCCAGTAGTGATGTACTAGGCAGGGAGGGCCAGCCCCAGCATTTT
CDR3aa: CASSDVLGREGQPQHF
abundance: .
j_gene: TRBJ1-5
v_gene: TRBV19
d_gene: .

CDR3nt: TGTGCCAGCAGCTTTTTGGGGACAGGAGGGGATACGCAGTATTTT
CDR3aa: CASSFLGTGGDTQYF
abundance: .
j_gene: TRBJ2-3
v_gene: TRBV7-3
d_gene: TRBD1

CDR3nt: TGTGCCAGCAGTTCAGGGGGAGCAAATAGCAATCAGCCCCAGCATTTT
CDR3aa: CASSSGGANSNQPQHF
abundance: .
j_gene: TRBJ1-5
v_gene: TRBV27
d_gene: TRBD1

CDR3nt: TGTGCCAGCAGCGCCAGTGGGGGGAATCAGCCCCAGCATTTT
CDR3aa: CASSASGGNQPQHF
abundance: .
j_gene: TRBJ1-5
v_gene: TRBV7-2
d_gene: .

CDR3nt: TGCAGCGCTCGGGGACAGGGTATCTACGAGCAGTACTTC
CDR3aa: CSARGQGIYEQYF
abundance: .
j_gene: TRBJ2-7
v_gene: TRBV29-1
d_gene: TRBD1

CDR3nt: TGCGCCAGCAGCCTCCTCATGGGACAGCCAATCCGCTACGAGCAGTACTTC
CDR3aa: CASSLLMGQPIRYEQYF
abundance: .
j_gene: TRBJ2-7
v_gene: TRBV4-1
d_gene: TRBD1

CDR3nt: TGTGCCAGCTCTATTTCCCGGTTGAACACTGAAGCTTTCTTT
CDR3aa: CASSISRLNTEAFF
abundance: .
j_gene: TRBJ1-1
v_gene: TRBV6-1
d_gene: .

CDR3nt: TGTGCCAGCAGCTCAGTGGGGGGGCCCAGGTCCTACGAGCAGTACTTC
CDR3aa: CASSSVGGPRSYEQYF
abundance: .
j_gene: TRBJ2-7
v_gene: TRBV11-2
d_gene: .

CDR3nt: TGTGCCAGCAGTAAACCGGGACACTTAGCTTTCTTT
CDR3aa: CASSKPGHLAFF
abundance: .
j_gene: TRBJ1-1
v_gene: TRBV6-5
d_gene: .

CDR3nt: TGTGCCATCAGTGAGGGGGTAGGGGGGAGGGACGAGCAGTACTTC
CDR3aa: CAISEGVGGRDEQYF
abundance: .
j_gene: TRBJ2-7
v_gene: TRBV10-3
d_gene: .

CDR3nt: TGTGCCAGCAGTGGCTCCGGGACAATTATGAACACTGAAGCTTTCTTT
CDR3aa: CASSGSGTIMNTEAFF
abundance: .
j_gene: TRBJ1-1
v_gene: TRBV6-1
d_gene: .

CDR3nt: TGTGCCAGCAGCTCTAGCGGGAGGGACGAGCAGTACTTC
CDR3aa: CASSSSGRDEQYF
abundance: .
j_gene: TRBJ2-7
v_gene: TRBV9
d_gene: TRBD2

CDR3nt: TGTGCCGGGGGTTCGCTAGCGGGGCCTATTGATGAGCAGTTCTTC
CDR3aa: CAGGSLAGPIDEQFF
abundance: .
j_gene: TRBJ2-1
v_gene: TRBV7-9
d_gene: TRBD2

CDR3nt: TGTGCCAGCAGCTTAGTTCGAGGCCCCAGGGGCTATGGCTACACCTTC
CDR3aa: CASSLVRGPRGYGYTF
abundance: .
j_gene: TRBJ1-2
v_gene: TRBV11-2
d_gene: .

CDR3nt: TGTGCCAGCAGCTTGGTTTCAGGGAATAATCAGCCCCAGCATTTT
CDR3aa: CASSLVSGNNQPQHF
abundance: .
j_gene: TRBJ1-5
v_gene: TRBV5-5
d_gene: .

CDR3nt: TGTGCCAGCAGACCGGACAGGGGGTACGAGCAGTACTTC
CDR3aa: CASRPDRGYEQYF
abundance: .
j_gene: TRBJ2-7
v_gene: TRBV6-5
d_gene: TRBD1

CDR3nt: TGTGCCAGCAGCGTAGGAATTGGAGTCGGAGGGAACCAAGAGACCCAGTACTTC
CDR3aa: CASSVGIGVGGNQETQYF
abundance: .
j_gene: TRBJ2-5
v_gene: TRBV9
d_gene: .

CDR3nt: TGTGCCAGCAGGCGACAGGGGGCTGGGGAGCTGTTTTTT
CDR3aa: CASRRQGAGELFF
abundance: .
j_gene: TRBJ2-2
v_gene: TRBV28
d_gene: TRBD1

CDR3nt: TGTGCTAGTGGTTTGGTACTCCCGGGACAGGGTCAACTAGCCAAAAACATTCAGTACTTC
CDR3aa: CASGLVLPGQGQLAKNIQYF
abundance: .
j_gene: TRBJ2-4
v_gene: TRBV12-5
d_gene: TRBD1

CDR3nt: TGTGCCAGCAGCAAGGCGGGACTAGCGGAGTCCTACGAGCAGTACTTC
CDR3aa: CASSKAGLAESYEQYF
abundance: once
j_gene: TRBJ2-7
v_gene: TRBV21-1
d_gene: .

CDR3nt: TGCGCCAGCAGCGCCTCAGCGGGAGGGAACACCGGGGAGCTGTTTTTT
CDR3aa: CASSASAGGNTGELFF
abundance: .
j_gene: TRBJ2-2
v_gene: TRBV5-1
d_gene: TRBD2

CDR3nt: TGTGCCAGCAGCGCCAGACCAACTAGCGGCCAAGAGACCCAGTACTTC
CDR3aa: CASSARPTSGQETQYF
abundance: .
j_gene: TRBJ2-5
v_gene: TRBV9
d_gene: TRBD2

CDR3nt: TGTGCCAGCAGCTTAGCCGAGACAGGGGGGGCCAACGTCCTGACTTTC
CDR3aa: CASSLAETGGANVLTF
abundance: .
j_gene: TRBJ2-6
v_gene: TRBV7-6
d_gene: TRBD1

CDR3nt: TGTGCCAGCAGTTCCCAAGGGAGGGGTTCGCCTGAAGCTTTCTTT
CDR3aa: CASSSQGRGSPEAFF
abundance: .
j_gene: TRBJ1-1
v_gene: TRBV28
d_gene: .

CDR3nt: TGTGCCAGCTCACCAGACCCGGAGGCTTTCTTT
CDR3aa: CASSPDPEAFF
abundance: .
j_gene: TRBJ1-1
v_gene: TRBV18
d_gene: .

CDR3nt: TGTGCCAGCAGCCCCTGGACAGGGGTGAACACTGAAGCTTTCTTT
CDR3aa: CASSPWTGVNTEAFF
abundance: .
j_gene: TRBJ1-1
v_gene: TRBV5-4
d_gene: TRBD1

CDR3nt: TGTGCCAGCAGGAGTCTCGGACAGGGGTACAATGAGCAGTTCTTC
CDR3aa: CASRSLGQGYNEQFF
abundance: .
j_gene: TRBJ2-1
v_gene: TRBV25-1
d_gene: TRBD1

CDR3nt: TGTGCCAGCAGTGAACAAGGGACTAGCGGGAAAACAGATACGCAGTATTTT
CDR3aa: CASSEQGTSGKTDTQYF
abundance: .
j_gene: TRBJ2-3
v_gene: TRBV28
d_gene: TRBD2

CDR3nt: TGTGCCAGCAGCGCCACATTACTAGCGGGAAACCAAGAGACCCAGTACTTC
CDR3aa: CASSATLLAGNQETQYF
abundance: .
j_gene: TRBJ2-5
v_gene: TRBV9
d_gene: TRBD2

CDR3nt: TGTGCCAGCAGTGAAGGGACACAGGGTCAGCCCCAGCATTTT
CDR3aa: CASSEGTQGQPQHF
abundance: few
j_gene: TRBJ1-5
v_gene: TRBV6-4
d_gene: .

CDR3nt: TGTGCCAGCAGTGCCTTAGTGGGGCTTAATGAAAAACTGTTTTTT
CDR3aa: CASSALVGLNEKLFF
abundance: .
j_gene: TRBJ1-4
v_gene: TRBV28
d_gene: .

CDR3nt: TGCGCCAGCAGCCAGACACTAGCGGGAGTACTCTTTAACAATGAGCAGTTCTTC
CDR3aa: CASSQTLAGVLFNNEQFF
abundance: once
j_gene: TRBJ2-1
v_gene: TRBV4-3
d_gene: TRBD2

CDR3nt: TGTGCCAGTAGTATGACTGTTAACTATGGCTACACCTTC
CDR3aa: CASSMTVNYGYTF
abundance: .
j_gene: TRBJ1-2
v_gene: TRBV19
d_gene: .

CDR3nt: TGTGCCAGCAGCTCCCTGGGGGGTGGCTACACCTTC
CDR3aa: CASSSLGGGYTF
abundance: .
j_gene: TRBJ1-2
v_gene: TRBV11-2
d_gene: .

CDR3nt: TGTGCCAGCAGCGGAGGAGGCGGGCGTAATAATGAGCAGTTCTTC
CDR3aa: CASSGGGGRNNEQFF
abundance: .
j_gene: TRBJ2-1
v_gene: TRBV9
d_gene: .

CDR3nt: TGTGCCAGTAGTTATAGCTATGAGCAGTTCTTC
CDR3aa: CASSYSYEQFF
abundance: .
j_gene: TRBJ2-1
v_gene: TRBV19
d_gene: .

CDR3nt: TGTGCCAGCAGTTTACCAGGACAGGGGGCATTAGATTTCTCCTCCTACGAGCAGTACTTC
CDR3aa: CASSLPGQGALDFSSYEQYF
abundance: .
j_gene: TRBJ2-7
v_gene: TRBV28
d_gene: TRBD1

CDR3nt: TGTGCCAGCAGTTACAGACACGACAGGGGATCTTATAGCAATCAGCCCCAGCATTTT
CDR3aa: CASSYRHDRGSYSNQPQHF
abundance: few
j_gene: TRBJ1-5
v_gene: TRBV28
d_gene: TRBD1

CDR3nt: TGTGCCAGCAGCCTAACGAGAATAGCGGGCTCCTACGAGCAGTACTTC
CDR3aa: CASSLTRIAGSYEQYF
abundance: .
j_gene: TRBJ2-7
v_gene: TRBV7-2
d_gene: TRBD2

CDR3nt: TGTGCCAGTTTCCTTACAGGGGGCGCTAACTATGGCTACACCTTC
CDR3aa: CASFLTGGANYGYTF
abundance: .
j_gene: TRBJ1-2
v_gene: TRBV2
d_gene: TRBD1

CDR3nt: TGTGCCAGCAGTTTACGAGCGGGATTATCCGAGCAGTACTTC
CDR3aa: CASSLRAGLSEQYF
abundance: .
j_gene: TRBJ2-7
v_gene: TRBV28
d_gene: TRBD2